The T cell receptor beta chain described here comes from a study of T cells in Graves' hyperthyroidism and ophthalmopathy. Study-wide context: Blood from the periphery was taken at initial diagnosis, before any treatment.

This clonotype was found many times. The source material, RNA transcripts, was used to amplify TCR beta CDR3 regions. The HTBI set primed first-round TCR CDR3 RT-PCR. TCRdb analysed the multiplex PCR reads with MiXCR anew, one entry per CDR3 protein. The data show roughly 350,000 distinct CDR3 sequences, with around 13% seen just once and 15% to 20% held by the top ten. The V and J ends lost 6 bases and 8 bases respectively, with 11 bases between them. The CDR3 totals 12 residues. The V gene's germline CDR1 is SNHLY and CDR2 FYNNEI. The V gene is TRBV2, the J gene TRBJ2-1, with a weak D call TRBD2 (5 bases). The sample consisted of blood. This receptor was obtained from a woman aged 25-40 years with Graves' ophthalmopathy. CDR3 sequence reads: CASSGRGDEQFF. For the CDR3, the DNA is TGTGCCAGCAGCGGACGGGGAGATGAGCAGTTCTTC.